The clone carrying this T cell receptor beta chain qualifies as medium-sized. Its antigen remains unidentified. The data derive from a study of tumor and adjacent non-tumor tissue in lung cancer. Whole-study context: There were 11 to 13 adenocarcinoma, a couple of squamous cell carcinoma and 1 small cell lung cancer cases. Aged about 30 to 85 years, patients included 10 men and several women with stage I to III disease. Study observations and caveats: In normal lung, the top 100 clones were significantly more dominant than in tumor. Compared with tumor, normal lung showed significantly lower TCR diversity.

The library came from three nested PCR rounds adapted from ARM-PCR protocols. TCRdb redid the calling of the multiplex PCR reads with MiXCR, one entry per CDR3 protein. The table has approximately 120,000 distinct CDR3 sequences, 60% to 80% seen once. RNA was extracted from bulk tissue without any cell sorting. Distant lung tissue was collected more than 3 cm away from the tumor edge. Sequencing was done on a sample of distant non-tumor lung tissue. The clonotype was recovered from a man between 60 and 75 years old with non-small cell lung cancer.

The CDR3 region has the DNA TGTGCCAGCAGCTGGGGACAGAAGAATGAGCAGTTCTTC. Translated: CASSWGQKNEQFF. The chain is built from TRBV5-6 and TRBJ2-1; 7 nucleotides line up with TRBD1. CDR3 size: 13 residues. Germline trimming cut 3 bases from V and 7 bases from J; bases unmatched to any gene: 4. CDR1 is SGHDT and CDR2 is YYEEEE in the germline V gene. Using reference TRBV5-6 and TRBJ2-1 for the parts outside the CDR3, the full variable domain is DAGVTQSPTHLIKTRGQQVTLRCSPKSGHDTVSWYQQALGQGPQFIFQYYEEEERQRGNFPDRFSGHQFPNYSSELNVNALLLGDSALYLCASSWGQKNEQFFGPGTRLTVL.